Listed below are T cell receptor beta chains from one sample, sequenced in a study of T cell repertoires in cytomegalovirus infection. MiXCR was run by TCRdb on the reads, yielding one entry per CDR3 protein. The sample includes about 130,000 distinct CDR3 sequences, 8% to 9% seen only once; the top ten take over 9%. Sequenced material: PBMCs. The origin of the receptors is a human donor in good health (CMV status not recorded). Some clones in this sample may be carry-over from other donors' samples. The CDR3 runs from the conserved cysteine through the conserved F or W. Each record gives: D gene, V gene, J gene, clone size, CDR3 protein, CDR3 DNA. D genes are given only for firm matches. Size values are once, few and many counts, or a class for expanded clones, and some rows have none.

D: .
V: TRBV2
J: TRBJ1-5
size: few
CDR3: CASGGGRTTGQPQHF
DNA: TGTGCCAGTGGGGGGGGCAGGACGACTGGGCAGCCCCAGCATTTT

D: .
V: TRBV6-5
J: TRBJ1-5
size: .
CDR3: CASSRRGQGDNQPQHF
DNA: TGTGCCAGCAGTCGGCGGGGGCAGGGTGACAATCAGCCCCAGCATTTT

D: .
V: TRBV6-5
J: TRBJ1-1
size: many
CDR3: CASKLIGIGTEAFF
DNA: TGTGCCAGCAAACTCATCGGGATTGGGACTGAAGCTTTCTTT

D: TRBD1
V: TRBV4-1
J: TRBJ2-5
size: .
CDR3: CASSRPGQGAQETQYF
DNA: TGCGCCAGCAGCCGCCCGGGACAGGGGGCCCAAGAGACCCAGTACTTC

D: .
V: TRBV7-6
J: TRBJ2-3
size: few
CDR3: CASSWADSADTQYF
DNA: TGTGCCAGCAGCTGGGCGGACAGTGCAGATACGCAGTATTTT

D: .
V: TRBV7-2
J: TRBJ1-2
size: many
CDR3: CASSLATSAYGYTF
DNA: TGTGCCAGCAGCTTAGCTACCTCGGCCTATGGCTACACCTTC

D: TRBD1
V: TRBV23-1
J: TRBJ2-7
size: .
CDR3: CASSQSPGQENYEQYF
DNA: TGCGCCAGCAGTCAATCACCGGGACAGGAGAACTACGAGCAGTACTTC

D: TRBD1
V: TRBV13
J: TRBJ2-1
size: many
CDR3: CASSLPGQGDNEQFF
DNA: TGTGCCAGCAGCTTGCCGGGACAGGGGGACAATGAGCAGTTCTTC

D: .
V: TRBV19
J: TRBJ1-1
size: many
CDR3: CASGDRNTEAFF
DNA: TGTGCCAGCGGAGACAGGAACACTGAAGCTTTCTTT

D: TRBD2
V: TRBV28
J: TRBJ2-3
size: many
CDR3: CASGGSGGRTDTQYF
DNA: TGTGCCAGCGGAGGGAGCGGGGGGAGGACAGATACGCAGTATTTT

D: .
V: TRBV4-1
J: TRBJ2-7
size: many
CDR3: CASSQDLYSAALSYEQYF
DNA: TGCGCCAGCAGCCAAGATCTTTATTCGGCAGCTCTCTCCTACGAGCAGTACTTC

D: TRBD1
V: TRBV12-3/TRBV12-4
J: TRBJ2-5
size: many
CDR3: CASSVTGGLQETQYF
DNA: TGTGCCAGCAGCGTTACAGGGGGTTTGCAAGAGACCCAGTACTTC

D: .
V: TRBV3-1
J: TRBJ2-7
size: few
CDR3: CASSSRRGRSYEQYF
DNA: TGTGCCAGCAGCTCTCGGCGGGGCCGATCCTACGAGCAGTACTTC

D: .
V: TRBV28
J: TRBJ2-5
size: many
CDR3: CASRRWVDQQETQYF
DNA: TGTGCCAGCAGAAGGTGGGTGGACCAACAAGAGACCCAGTACTTC

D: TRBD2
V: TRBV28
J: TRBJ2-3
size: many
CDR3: CASSREAGGTDTQYF
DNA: TGTGCCAGCAGTCGCGAAGCGGGGGGGACAGATACGCAGTATTTT

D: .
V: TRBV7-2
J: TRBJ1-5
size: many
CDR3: CASSLVGARPQHF
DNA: TGTGCCAGCAGCTTAGTGGGGGCTAGGCCCCAGCATTTT

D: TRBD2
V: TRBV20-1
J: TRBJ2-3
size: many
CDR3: CSASGGGDTQYF
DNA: TGCAGTGCTAGCGGGGGGGGAGATACGCAGTATTTT

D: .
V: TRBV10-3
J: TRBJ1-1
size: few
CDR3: CAISEDRRAFF
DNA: TGTGCCATCAGTGAGGACCGCCGGGCTTTCTTT

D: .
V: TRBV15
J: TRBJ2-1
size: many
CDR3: CATSRVGLVPGMNEQFF
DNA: TGTGCCACCAGCAGAGTAGGTCTGGTTCCTGGGATGAATGAGCAGTTCTTC

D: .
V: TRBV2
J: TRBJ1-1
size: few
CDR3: CAIGQWIGNTEAFF
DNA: TGTGCCATTGGACAGTGGATTGGGAACACTGAAGCTTTCTTT

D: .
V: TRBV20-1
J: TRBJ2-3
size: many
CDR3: CSARDQEGARNTQYF
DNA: TGCAGTGCTAGAGATCAGGAGGGGGCCCGAAATACGCAGTATTTT

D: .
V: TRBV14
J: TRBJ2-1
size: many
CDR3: CASSGQGTWGGEFF
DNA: TGTGCCAGCAGCGGACAGGGTACTTGGGGGGGGGAATTCTTC

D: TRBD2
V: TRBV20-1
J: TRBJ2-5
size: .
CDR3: CSAVTPGLAGAVETQYF
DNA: TGCAGTGCCGTGACTCCGGGACTAGCGGGGGCCGTAGAGACCCAGTACTTC

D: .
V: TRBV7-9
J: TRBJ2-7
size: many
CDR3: CASSLVLSEQYF
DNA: TGTGCCAGCAGCTTAGTGCTCTCCGAGCAGTACTTC

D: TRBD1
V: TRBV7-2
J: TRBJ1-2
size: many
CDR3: CASSLGTQGDYGYTF
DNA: TGTGCCAGCAGCTTAGGAACCCAGGGGGACTATGGCTACACCTTC

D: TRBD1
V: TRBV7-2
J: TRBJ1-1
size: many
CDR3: CASSLDRTFEAFF
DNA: TGTGCCAGCAGCCTGGACAGGACCTTTGAAGCTTTCTTT

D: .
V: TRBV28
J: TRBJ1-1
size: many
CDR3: CASSFRGPVVEAFF
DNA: TGTGCCAGCAGTTTTCGAGGGCCCGTGGTCGAAGCTTTCTTT

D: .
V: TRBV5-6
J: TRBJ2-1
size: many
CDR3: CASSSGTYNEQFF
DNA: TGTGCCAGCAGCTCGGGAACCTACAATGAGCAGTTCTTC

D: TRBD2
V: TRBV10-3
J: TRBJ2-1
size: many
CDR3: CAISDKLAGGGNEQFF
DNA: TGTGCCATCAGTGACAAACTAGCGGGGGGTGGTAATGAGCAGTTCTTC

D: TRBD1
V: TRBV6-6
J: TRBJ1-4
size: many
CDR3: CASSRTGPNEKLFF
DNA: TGTGCCAGCAGTCGGACAGGGCCTAATGAAAAACTGTTTTTT

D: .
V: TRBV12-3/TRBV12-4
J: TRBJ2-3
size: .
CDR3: CASSHEQAGRATQYF
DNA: TGTGCCAGCAGCCACGAACAGGCGGGTCGGGCTACGCAGTATTTT

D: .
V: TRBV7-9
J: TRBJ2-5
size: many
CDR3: CASSLGVRDQEETQYF
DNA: TGTGCCAGCAGCTTGGGAGTCCGGGACCAAGAAGAGACCCAGTACTTC